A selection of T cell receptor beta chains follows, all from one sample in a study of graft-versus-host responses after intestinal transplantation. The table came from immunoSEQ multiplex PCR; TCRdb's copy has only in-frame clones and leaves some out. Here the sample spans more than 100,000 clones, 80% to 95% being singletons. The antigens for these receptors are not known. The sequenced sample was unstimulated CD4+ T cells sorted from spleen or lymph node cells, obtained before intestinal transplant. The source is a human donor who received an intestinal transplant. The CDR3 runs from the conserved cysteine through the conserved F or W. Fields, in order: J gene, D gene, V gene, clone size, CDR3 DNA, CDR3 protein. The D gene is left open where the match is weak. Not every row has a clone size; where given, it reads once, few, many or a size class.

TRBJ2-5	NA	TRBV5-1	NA	TGCGCCAGCAGCTTGGCGGGTCGGGAGACCCAGTACTTC	CASSLAGRETQYF
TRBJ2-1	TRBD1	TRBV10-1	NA	TGCGCCAGCACCCCACTTAGGACAGGGGGTTACAATGAGCAGTTCTTC	CASTPLRTGGYNEQFF
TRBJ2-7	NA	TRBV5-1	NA	TGCGCCAGCAGCTTGGTGGCGGTGAGCTCCTACGAGCAGTACTTC	CASSLVAVSSYEQYF
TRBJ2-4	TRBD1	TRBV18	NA	TGTGCCAGCTCACCGGGACAGGGCGGCAAAAACATTCAGTACTTC	CASSPGQGGKNIQYF
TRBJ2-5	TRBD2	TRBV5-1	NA	TGCGCCAGCAGCTTGTATGGCCTGACTAGCGGGAGTCGGGATCAAGAGACCCAGTACTTC	CASSLYGLTSGSRDQETQYF
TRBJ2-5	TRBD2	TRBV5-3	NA	TGTGCCAGAAACGGGTCGGGCGGGAGGGCCTCGGGGGAGCAGTACTTC	CARNGSGGRASGEQYF
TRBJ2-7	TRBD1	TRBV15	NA	TGTGCCACCAGCATCAACCGACAGGGGTCCTACGAGCAGTACTTC	CATSINRQGSYEQYF
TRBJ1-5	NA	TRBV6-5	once	TGTGCCAGCAGTTACGACGGTAATCAGCCCCAGCATTTT	CASSYDGNQPQHF
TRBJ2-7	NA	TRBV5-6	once	TGTGCCAGCAGCCCCTCCTGGGGAGGCTTCCACGAGCAGTACTTC	CASSPSWGGFHEQYF
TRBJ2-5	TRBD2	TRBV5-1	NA	TGCGCCAGCAGCTCCTCTGCCGGGACTAGGAGGCGGGAGACCCAGTACTTC	CASSSSAGTRRRETQYF
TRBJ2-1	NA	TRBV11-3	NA	TGTGCCAGCAGCGACCCGCTCGCAGAAAAAGGGGATGAGCAGTTCTTC	CASSDPLAEKGDEQFF
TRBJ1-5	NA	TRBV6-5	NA	TGTGCCAGTAGGGAGCCCCAGCATTTT	CASREPQHF
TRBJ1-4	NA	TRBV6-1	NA	TGTGCCAGCAGTGAAATGAGGGGCAATCGGGAAAAACTGTTTTTT	CASSEMRGNREKLFF
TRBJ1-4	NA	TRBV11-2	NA	TGTGCCAGCAGCTCCCACCGCAGGGTTGAAAAACTGTTTTTT	CASSSHRRVEKLFF
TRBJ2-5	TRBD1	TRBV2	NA	TGTGCCAGCAGCGATACCGACAGGGCCCCGGAGAGGGAAGGGGAGACCCAGTACTTC	CASSDTDRAPEREGETQYF
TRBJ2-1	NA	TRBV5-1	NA	TGCGCCAGCAGCCCGAACAATGAGCAGTTCTTC	CASSPNNEQFF
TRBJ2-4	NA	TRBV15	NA	TGTGCCACCAGCAGAGATCCCCAGGGTCAGGGGGCCAAAAACATTCAGTACTTC	CATSRDPQGQGAKNIQYF